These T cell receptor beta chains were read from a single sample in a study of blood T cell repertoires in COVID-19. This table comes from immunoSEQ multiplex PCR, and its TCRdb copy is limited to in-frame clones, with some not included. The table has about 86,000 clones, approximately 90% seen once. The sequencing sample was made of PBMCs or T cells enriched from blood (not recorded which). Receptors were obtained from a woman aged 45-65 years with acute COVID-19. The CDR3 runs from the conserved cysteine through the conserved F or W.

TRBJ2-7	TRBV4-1	CASSQVDSDTYEQYF
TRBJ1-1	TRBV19	CASSIVGQLNTEAFF
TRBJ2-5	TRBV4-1	CASSQAARSSPETQYF
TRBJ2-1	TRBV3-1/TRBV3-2	CASSQTGTGIYNEQFF
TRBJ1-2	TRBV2	CASSGTGFGYTF
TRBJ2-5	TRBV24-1	CATSDQGAKETQYF
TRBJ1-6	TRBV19	CASSISRQGNSPLHF
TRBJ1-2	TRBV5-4	CASSLTGINSDGYTF
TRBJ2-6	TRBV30	CASGGMGSGANVLTF
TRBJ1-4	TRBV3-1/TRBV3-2	CASSPTGGSPNEKLFF